One and the same sample provided the 15 T cell receptor beta chains below, sequenced in a study of somatic mutations in cytotoxic T cells in rheumatoid arthritis. Profiling relied on immunoSEQ multiplex PCR, and the TCRdb table lists in-frame clones only, not all of them. Seen here are 5,000 to 6,000 clones, roughly 80% observed once, and the top ten hold 25% to 35%. The sequenced sample was CD8+ T cells sorted from blood. The receptors shown here come from an adult with rheumatoid arthritis.

This chain connects TRBV14 to TRBJ2-3; D remains unclear. Germline values: CDR1 SGHDN, CDR2 FVKESK. CDR3 length equals 18 residues. Trimming left V 0 bases short and J 1 base short, with 17 bases between. This CDR3 is CASSQDWEGYEGTDTQYF. The CDR3 DNA sequence: TGTGCCAGCAGCCAAGATTGGGAAGGATACGAAGGCACAGATACGCAGTATTTT.

The chain couples TRBV6-1 to TRBJ2-7; weak D call: TRBD1 (6 bases). Germline CDR1 reads MNHNS; CDR2 reads SASEGT. Trimming cost V 3 bases and J 0 bases, with 6 bases left between them. The CDR3 is 13 residues long. The DNA of the CDR3 is TGTGCCAGCAGTGAGGGACACTCCTACGAGCAGTACTTC. It translates to CASSEGHSYEQYF.

This chain uses TRBV15 with TRBJ1-2; unclear D gene. Trimming shortened V by 3 bases and J by 14 bases, and 16 bases separated the two germline ends. There are 12 residues in the CDR3. Germline CDR1 LNHNV, CDR2 YYDKDF (reference sequence). The CDR3 sequence: CATSRIRETLTF. The CDR3, as DNA: TGTGCCACCAGCAGGATTAGGGAGACCTTAACCTTC.

This sequence joins TRBV9 and TRBJ1-4; 8 positions agree with TRBD1. The CDR3 has 15 residues. The germline V gene has CDR1 SGDLS and CDR2 YYNGEE. V shed 5 bases and J 0 bases; nucleotides not matched to a gene: 3. CDR3 nucleotide sequence: TGTGCCAGCAGTACACAGGGGGCAACTAATGAAAAACTGTTTTTT. It translates to CASSTQGATNEKLFF.

The chain carries TRBV7-9 and TRBJ2-5; 11 bases are a match to TRBD1. The CDR3 runs 16 residues. Germline V gene sequence: CDR1 SEHNR, CDR2 FQNEAQ (reference sequence). V trimming: 4 bases; J trimming: 2 bases; junction bases outside the gene matches: 6. The CDR3 DNA follows: TGTGCCAGCAGCTCGGGACAGGGGGTCCCTCAAGAGACCCAGTACTTC. Amino acid sequence: CASSSGQGVPQETQYF.

This clone was counted a few times. V and J are TRBV6-5 and TRBJ2-7, with D perhaps assigned TRBD1 or TRBD2 (5 bases each). This CDR3 contains 14 residues. The germline V gene encodes CDR1 MNHEY and CDR2 SVGAGI. With 6 bases removed from V and 3 bases from J, the gap between germline ends came to 15 bases. The chain's CDR3 is CASSPRDGGYEQYF. For the CDR3, the DNA is TGTGCCAGCAGCCCAAGGGACGGAGGCTACGAGCAGTACTTC.

This clone is categorized as hyperexpanded. The J gene is TRBJ2-7, the V gene TRBV4-3; possibly TRBD2 for D (5 bases). The germline V gene encodes CDR1 LGHNA and CDR2 YSLEER. V was clipped by 0 bases and J by 5 bases, with 14 bases between them. This CDR3 comprises 15 residues. In nucleotides, the CDR3 is TGCGCCAGCAGCCAAGATACCGGGATATGGGACGAGCAGTACTTC. It translates to CASSQDTGIWDEQYF.

The chain joins TRBV5-8 to TRBJ1-1; D is unresolved. The CDR3 sequence is 14 residues long. In germline, CDR1 is SGHTS, CDR2 YDEGEE. V dropped 0 bases and J dropped 5 bases, with 11 bases sitting between them. The CDR3 DNA reads TGTGCCAGCAGCTTGGGGCTCCGGGGAACTGAAGCTTTCTTT. Its translation is CASSLGLRGTEAFF.

V and J are TRBV13 and TRBJ2-3; 8 nucleotides line up with TRBD2. V shed 1 base, J shed 2 bases, and the junction held 8 bases outside the gene matches. This CDR3 has 17 residues. CDR1 and CDR2 (germline): PRHDT, FYEKMQ (reference sequence). The DNA for the CDR3 is TGTGCCAGCAGCTTAGAGGCTAGCGGGCCCGACACAGATACGCAGTATTTT. It translates to CASSLEASGPDTDTQYF.

In its sample, this clone is medium-sized. V is TRBV28 and J is TRBJ1-1; TRBD1 is a possible D gene (6 bases). V was shortened by 5 bases and J by 4 bases, with 8 bases between the two germline ends. Germline loops: CDR1 MDHEN, CDR2 SYDVKM. The CDR3 contains 12 residues. In nucleotides, the CDR3 is TGTGCCAGCAGTATGGACAGCACTGAAGCTTTCTTT. Residues: CASSMDSTEAFF.

The J gene is TRBJ2-6, the V gene TRBV6-5, with D maybe TRBD2 (5 bases). The CDR3 loop spans 15 amino acids. Germline V CDR1 and CDR2: MNHEY, SVGAGI. The germline V and J ends were trimmed by 2 bases and 2 bases, with 7 bases remaining between them. The CDR3 protein is CASSYEGTGANVLTF. As DNA, the CDR3 is TGTGCCAGCAGTTACGAGGGTACTGGGGCCAACGTCCTGACTTTC.

V is TRBV4-1 and J is TRBJ2-7; 7 nucleotides align to TRBD1. The V gene's germline CDR1 is MGHRA and CDR2 YSYEKL. Trimming took 4 bases from V and 4 from J; bases not matched to a gene: 10. There are 15 residues in the CDR3. CDR3 residues: CASSPPGTDIYEQYF. The DNA for the CDR3 is TGCGCCAGCAGCCCACCCGGGACAGATATTTACGAGCAGTACTTC.

This clone was seen only a few times. The chain recombines TRBV7-9 with TRBJ1-6, with TRBD1 identical over 7 bases. The V segment lost 4 bases and the J segment 5 bases; nucleotides outside the gene matches: 5. This CDR3 contains 15 residues. Per germline, CDR1 SEHNR and CDR2 FQNEAQ (reference sequence). The CDR3 DNA follows: TGTGCCAGCAGCTCTACAGGGGCCGATAATTCACCCCTCCACTTT. Amino acids: CASSSTGADNSPLHF.

The genes are TRBV29-1 and TRBJ2-7; D is unresolved. The ends were cut back, 4 bases at V and 2 bases at J, with 12 bases in the middle. This CDR3 spans 13 amino acids. Germline V lookup: CDR1 SQVTM, CDR2 ANQGSEA. CDR3: CSVVPDGTYEQYF. The CDR3 nucleotides are TGCAGCGTTGTTCCCGACGGCACCTACGAGCAGTACTTC.

About this clone itself: At the DNA level, this CDR3 is encoded by other sequences in the same sample as well. The chain recombines TRBV7-8 with TRBJ1-5; 7 positions agree with TRBD1. Per the germline V gene, CDR1 is SGHVS and CDR2 is FQNEAQ. V lost 1 base, J lost 3 bases, and 9 bases stayed unmatched. This CDR3 comprises 17 residues. The CDR3 nucleotides read TGTGCCAGCAGCTTAGGACCTCCGGGACAGATCAATCAGCCCCAGCATTTT. It yields the protein CASSLGPPGQINQPQHF.